These 6 T cell receptor beta chains share one sample of origin, sequenced in a study of T cells in Graves' hyperthyroidism and ophthalmopathy. Amplification of TCR beta CDR3 regions was performed using RNA transcripts as template. Initially, a first-round RT-PCR of the TCR CDR3 employed the HTBI primer set. MiXCR, applied by TCRdb to the multiplex PCR reads, yields one record per CDR3 protein. This repertoire shows about 270,000 distinct CDR3 sequences, about 24% found once; its top ten account for 35% to 40%. The sample consisted of blood. The receptors stem from a woman between 35 and 50 years old with Graves' ophthalmopathy.

The V gene is TRBV12-3 or TRBV12-4, the J gene TRBJ1-1, with D possibly TRBD1 on 5 matching bases. CDR3 size: 13 residues. V was clipped by 3 bases and J by 9 bases, with 14 bases between them. DNA of the CDR3: TGTGCCAGCAGTTTCACAGGACCCTTGAAAGCTTTCTTT. This codes for CASSFTGPLKAFF.

The V and J genes are TRBV6-2 or TRBV6-3 and TRBJ2-1; no definite D call. Germline V gene sequence: CDR1 MNHEY, CDR2 SVGEGT. The CDR3 sequence is 14 residues long. Trimming stripped 7 bases from V and 1 base from J, with 11 bases between. CDR3 coding DNA: TGTGCCAGCAACCGCTCGCCATCCTACAATGAGCAGTTCTTC. Its translation: CASNRSPSYNEQFF.

This clonotype was found many times. V usage is TRBV28 and J usage is TRBJ2-7; TRBD1 aligns across 7 bases. The CDR3 runs 16 residues. V lost 3 bases, J lost 0 bases, and 8 bases stayed unmatched. Looked up from germline, CDR1 is MDHEN and CDR2 is SYDVKM. CDR3 bases: TGTGCCAGCAGTTTTTTCTGGGACAGCGTCTCCTACGAGCAGTACTTC. Translated: CASSFFWDSVSYEQYF.

This chain connects TRBV20-1 to TRBJ2-7; D perhaps matches TRBD1 (5 bases). The end of the DNA is better explained by TRBJ2-1, so the J call may be wrong. This CDR3 contains 14 residues. CDR1 DFQATT and CDR2 SNEGSKA come from the germline V gene (reference sequence). This CDR3 is CSAEDNANSYEQFF. DNA for the CDR3: TGCAGTGCTGAGGACAATGCCAATTCCTACGAGCAGTTCTTC.

This clonotype appeared a few times. This CDR3 reads CASSSAWGSSNQPQHF. The CDR3 DNA follows: TGTGCCAGCAGTTCTGCGTGGGGCTCCAGCAATCAGCCCCAGCATTTT. The rearrangement joins TRBV28 to TRBJ1-5; D might be TRBD1 (5 bases). Germline CDR1 MDHEN, CDR2 SYDVKM. This CDR3 has 16 amino acids. V gave up 4 bases and J gave up 1 base, with 14 bases separating them.

This clonotype was found many times. V usage is TRBV18 and J usage is TRBJ1-5; D is ambiguous. The CDR3 runs to 13 residues. V gave up 2 bases and J gave up 5 bases, with 7 bases separating them. Germline V CDR1 and CDR2: KGHSH, LQKENI. CDR3 DNA sequence: TGTGCCAGCTCACCAGACAAGGATCAGCCCCAGCATTTT. It is translated as CASSPDKDQPQHF. The whole variable domain, remainder taken from reference TRBV18 and TRBJ1-5, is NAGVMQNPRHLVRRRGQEARLRCSPMKGHSHVYWYRQLPEEGLKFMVYLQKENIIDESGMPKERFSAEFPKEGPSILRIQQVVRGDSAAYFCASSPDKDQPQHFGDGTRLSIL.